This TCR beta chain emerged from a study of identical twins. Findings and caveats of the study: Sequences that were out-of-frame, alpha and twin-shared displayed an excess of low generation probability. Abundant cord blood beta clonotypes carried fewer insertions; memory repertoires showed none.

This clonotype was picked up a small number of times. Its antigen remains unknown. CDR3 length equals 11 residues. The germline V gene encodes CDR1 DFQATT and CDR2 SNEGSKA (reference sequence). Trimming cost V 5 bases and J 3 bases, with 8 bases left between them. One entry per CDR3 protein results from TCRdb running MiXCR on the 5' RACE reads. The table includes approximately 600,000 distinct CDR3 sequences, around a tenth detected once. Another study also made use of these data, one on yellow fever vaccine responses in identical twins.

This receptor was identified in a woman younger than 30 in good health. Sequences were obtained from PBMCs. The V call is TRBV20-1, the J call TRBJ2-7; no clear D gene. In DNA form, the CDR3 reads TGCAGTGCTCTAGACGGCTACGAGCAGTACTTC. As protein: CSALDGYEQYF.